This paragraph reports one TCR beta chain. Its target antigen remains unknown. The input lacks base qualities; no much larger clone sits a single base away. The data belong to a study of T cells after yellow fever vaccination (dated by TCRdb to the late 2010s). For the study in its entirety: The SMART-Seq v4 Ultra Low Input RNA kit was used to prepare libraries from fractions with low cell numbers. To follow T-cell clones before and after primary and booster YFV17D yellow fever vaccination, bulk TCR alpha and beta repertoires were sequenced over time. Two healthy male donors made up the cohort, one aged 18 to 30 years and the other aged 30 to 39 years. Blood was drawn at multiple timepoints before and after primary and secondary immunization, with bulk PBMC replicates and cell subsets isolated.

TCRdb records Illumina NovaSeq 6000 as the sequencer. Synthesis of TCR cDNA relied on 5'RACE template switching, a step that introduced a universal primer site along with unique molecular identifiers. Priming for cDNA synthesis came from both the TCR alpha and TCR beta constant segments. Two PCR steps were used to amplify libraries, with sample barcodes and sequencing adapters being added in the second step. Sequencing of the libraries was done on either Illumina HiSeq 2500 (2x100 bp) or NovaSeq (2x150 bp). On the study's bioinformatics: MIGEC handled demultiplexing of reads and collapsing into UMI consensus sequences, while MiXCR performed V(D)J alignment. Clonotypes responding to the vaccine were identified with edgeR on replicate PBMC samples, with the criteria of FDR below 0.01 and a log2 fold change above 5 up to day 15. Each bulk clonotype received a CD4 or CD8 identity based on whether the sequenced CD4 or CD8 repertoire contained that clonotype at higher abundance. TCRdb itself trimmed the public reads at Q25 with fastp, ran MiXCR and retained productive beta chains. Every entry covers one CDR3 protein and lists the most common genes and DNA from its rows. The V and J calls were not made by the authors but by TCRdb's processing. The sample table holds 120,000 or so distinct CDR3 sequences, of which 13% to 15% were seen once. The top ten clones comprise roughly 47% of the sample.

Summary of the overall study and its limitations: A small share of clonotypes occurred in both CD4 and CD8 compartments, likely arising from convergent recombination. Computational filtering was needed because FACS-sorted repertoires could contain abundant contaminating clonotypes from the bulk population. The study included only two donors, which limits how far the findings can be generalized. The secondary T-cell response was weaker than the primary response but faster, peaking on day 5 instead of day 15. After the booster, most of the clones that had expanded following primary vaccination were detected again (about 95% of CD4 and roughly 88% of CD8), which suggests that memory was broadly maintained.

The treatment or condition label corresponds to: live attenuated yellow fever vaccine strain. PBMCs were isolated from peripheral blood using a standard Ficoll-Paque protocol. CD4 and CD8 T-cell fractions were isolated with Dynabeads CD4 and CD8 positive selection kits. TriZol was used to extract RNA from bulk PBMCs, CD4 and CD8 fractions, and dextramer-positive and dextramer-negative fractions. Specimen: CD8+ T cells sorted from PBMCs, collected 5 days after the yellow fever booster vaccination. The receptor comes from a man between 18 and 29 years old who received the YFV17D yellow fever vaccine.

The CDR3 sequence is CSVVGSGLAGELFF. In nucleotide form, the sequence is TGCAGCGTTGTGGGATCAGGGCTGGCCGGGGAGCTGTTTTTT. The receptor chain draws on TRBV29-1 and TRBJ2-2, with TRBD1 tentatively as D gene (5 bases match). Spanning cysteine to phenylalanine, the CDR3 consists of 14 amino acids. The retained sequence is limited to the CDR3, 42 bases, with the frame set at the first base. Sequences SQVTM (CDR1) and ANQGSEA (CDR2) are obtained from the germline V gene. V is reduced by 4 bases and J by 6 bases, leaving a spacing of 15 bases between them.